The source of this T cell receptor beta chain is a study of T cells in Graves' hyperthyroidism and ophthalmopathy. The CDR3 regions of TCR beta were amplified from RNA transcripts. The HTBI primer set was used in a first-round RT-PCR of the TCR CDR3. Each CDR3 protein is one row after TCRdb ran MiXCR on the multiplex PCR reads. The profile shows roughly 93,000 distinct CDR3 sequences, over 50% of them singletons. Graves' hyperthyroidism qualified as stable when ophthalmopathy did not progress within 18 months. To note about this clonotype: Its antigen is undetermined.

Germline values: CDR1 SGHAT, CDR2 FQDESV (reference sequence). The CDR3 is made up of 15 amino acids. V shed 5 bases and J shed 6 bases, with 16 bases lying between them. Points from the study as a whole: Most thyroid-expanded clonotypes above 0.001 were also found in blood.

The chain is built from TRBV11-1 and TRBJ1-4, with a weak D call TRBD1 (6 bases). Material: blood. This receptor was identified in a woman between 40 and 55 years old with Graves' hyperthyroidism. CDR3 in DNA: TGTGCCAGCAGCCGACAGGAGGTAGAGGATGAAAAACTGTTTTTT. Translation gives CASSRQEVEDEKLFF. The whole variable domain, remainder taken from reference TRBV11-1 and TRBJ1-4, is EAEVAQSPRYKITEKSQAVAFWCDPISGHATLYWYRQILGQGPELLVQFQDESVVDDSQLPKDRFSAERLKGVDSTLKIQPAELGDSAMYLCASSRQEVEDEKLFFGSGTQLSVL.